Following are 15 T cell receptor beta chains from one sample sequenced in a study of blood T cell repertoires in COVID-19. Libraries were prepared by immunoSEQ multiplex PCR; TCRdb keeps only in-frame clonotypes and omits some of them. Here the sample spans 250,000 to 300,000 clones, about 87% being singletons. Material for sequencing was peripheral blood. The receptor source for this set is a woman aged 60-75 years with COVID-19, enrolled during active disease.

The J gene is TRBJ2-3, the V gene TRBV5-6; D is possibly TRBD1 (5 bases). The V gene's germline CDR1 is SGHDT and CDR2 YYEEEE. The CDR3 is 15 residues long. V was cut by 3 bases and J by 1 base, with 12 bases left in between. The CDR3 loop reads CASSSRETGTDTQYF. In DNA form, the CDR3 reads TGTGCCAGCAGCTCCAGGGAAACGGGCACAGATACGCAGTATTTT.

The chain uses TRBV5-1 and TRBJ2-1, with D possibly matching TRBD2 (5 bases). The length of the CDR3 is 16 residues. V was shortened by 3 bases and J by 0 bases, with 13 bases between the two germline ends. Germline V gene lookup returns CDR1 SGHRS and CDR2 YFSETQ. CDR3 region: CASSSGLKLSYNEQFF. The CDR3 nucleotides read TGCGCCAGCAGCTCCGGACTGAAGCTCTCCTACAATGAGCAGTTCTTC.

The V gene is TRBV9, the J gene TRBJ1-1, with TRBD1 matching 10 bases. V was pared by 0 bases and J by 2 bases, with 1 base of the junction left unmatched. CDR1 is SGDLS, CDR2 YYNGEE, per germline. CDR3 length: 15 amino acids. CDR3 region: CASSVATGGNTEAFF. The CDR3 bases are TGTGCCAGCAGCGTAGCGACAGGGGGCAACACTGAAGCTTTCTTT.

V and J are TRBV18 and TRBJ2-7; D perhaps matches TRBD2 (6 bases). Germline CDR1 and CDR2: KGHSH and LQKENI. V gave up 4 bases and J gave up 4 bases, with 8 bases separating them. The CDR3 is 12 amino acids. Written as DNA, the CDR3 is TGTGCCAGCTCACTGCGGGGTTACGAGCAGTACTTC. Protein product: CASSLRGYEQYF.

The chain recombines TRBV28 with TRBJ1-3, with a weak D call TRBD1 (5 bases). V was clipped by 3 bases and J by 2 bases, with 8 bases between them. The CDR3 is 14 residues long. The germline CDR1 and CDR2 sequences are MDHEN and SYDVKM. This CDR3 is CASSLWGAGNTIYF. The CDR3, as DNA: TGTGCCAGCAGTTTGTGGGGGGCTGGAAACACCATATATTTT.

This clone was counted at least ten times. The CDR3 loop reads CASSSGGTGTHGYTF. The CDR3 nucleotides read TGTGCCAGCAGCTCTGGAGGGACCGGGACTCATGGCTACACCTTC. This chain joins TRBV7-8 and TRBJ1-2, with D perhaps TRBD1 (5 bases). The CDR3 covers 15 residues. V lost 4 bases and J 6 bases, leaving 18 bases between the germline ends. Germline V lookup: CDR1 SGHVS, CDR2 FQNEAQ.

The rearrangement links TRBV14 to TRBJ1-6; a weak D match, TRBD1 (5 bases). The germline CDR1 and CDR2 sequences are SGHDN and FVKESK. The CDR3 length is 13 residues. Between the trimmed V and J ends, which lost 3 bases and 7 bases, there was a span of 7 bases. CDR3 protein: CASSQTENSPLHF. In DNA form, the CDR3 reads TGTGCCAGCAGCCAGACAGAAAATTCACCCCTCCACTTT.

The chain is built from TRBV2 and TRBJ2-3; TRBD2 is a possible D gene (5 bases). V was shortened by 6 bases and J by 2 bases, with 9 bases between the two germline ends. This CDR3 spans 13 amino acids. Germline V gene data show CDR1 as SNHLY and CDR2 as FYNNEI. The CDR3: CASSGEITDTQYF. The CDR3 nucleotides read TGTGCCAGCAGCGGGGAGATCACAGATACGCAGTATTTT.

The V gene is TRBV29-1, the J gene TRBJ1-4; possibly TRBD1 for D (6 bases). V gave up 1 base and J gave up 7 bases, with 16 bases separating them. CDR3 size: 15 residues. Germline lookup yields CDR1 SQVTM and CDR2 ANQGSEA. The chain's CDR3 is CSVEGSQGRAEKLFF. The CDR3 DNA reads as TGCAGCGTTGAAGGGTCCCAGGGGCGAGCTGAAAAACTGTTTTTT.

The chain joins TRBV9 to TRBJ1-3; a possible D gene is TRBD1 (5 bases). Germline V gene data show CDR1 as SGDLS and CDR2 as YYNGEE. This CDR3 comprises 13 residues. Trimming shortened V by 5 bases and J by 4 bases, and 10 bases separated the two germline ends. The DNA of the CDR3 is TGTGCCAGCAGGCCGGAGGGGGGAAACACCATATATTTT. It encodes CASRPEGGNTIYF.

The V and J genes are TRBV12-3 or TRBV12-4 and TRBJ2-1, with D unresolved. The CDR3 runs 12 residues. Deletions cut 6 bases from V and 6 bases from J, with 9 bases between. In DNA, the CDR3 is TGTGCCAGCAGCCCCTACCCCAATGAGCAGTTCTTC. Its protein is CASSPYPNEQFF.

The chain links TRBV20-1 to TRBJ1-2; 7 bases are a match to TRBD1. This CDR3 is built from 11 residues. The germline V gene encodes CDR1 DFQATT and CDR2 SNEGSKA (reference sequence). The J segment lost 7 bases and the V segment lost 5 bases, leaving 4 bases of the junction unmatched. The DNA for the CDR3 is TGCAGTGCTCCGACAGGGTCTGGCTACACCTTC. This gives the protein CSAPTGSGYTF.

This chain connects TRBV7-2 to TRBJ1-2; D is uncertain. Trimming shortened V by 5 bases and J by 8 bases, and 21 bases separated the two germline ends. The CDR3 has 15 amino acids. Germline values: CDR1 SGHTA, CDR2 FQGNSA. The CDR3 loop is CASSPVEVLRGGYTF. DNA of the CDR3: TGTGCCAGCAGCCCGGTTGAGGTCCTTCGCGGGGGCTACACCTTC.

The chain employs TRBV6-2 or TRBV6-3 and TRBJ2-7; D is perhaps TRBD1 (5 bases). The CDR3 runs 16 residues. CDR1 is MNHEY, CDR2 SVGEGT, per germline. Trimming pared 7 bases from V and 0 bases from J, leaving 19 bases between. The CDR3 loop is CASNPLGERSSYEQYF. The DNA of the CDR3 is TGTGCCAGCAACCCTCTAGGGGAACGCAGCTCCTACGAGCAGTACTTC.

The chain recombines TRBV28 with TRBJ1-3, with D tentatively TRBD1 (6 bases). This CDR3 comprises 15 residues. In germline, CDR1 is MDHEN, CDR2 SYDVKM. V shed 6 bases and J shed 0 bases, with 12 bases lying between them. CDR3 in amino acids: CASRQGGSSGNTIYF. The CDR3 bases are TGTGCCAGCAGACAAGGGGGAAGCTCTGGAAACACCATATATTTT.